This T cell receptor (beta chain) was captured by sequencing in a study of cytomegalovirus exposure and HLA in healthy donors. With 60 Vbeta and 13 Jbeta primers, the PCR was carried out. Using immunoSEQ multiplex PCR, the repertoire was profiled, and TCRdb retains in-frame clones only, with some absent. The table has roughly 100,000 clones, 69% seen once; the top ten hold roughly 3.2%. As for this clone: Its matching antigen is unknown.

Study-level results: HLA-A and HLA-B allele assignments for most subjects were reportedly predicted accurately using TCR beta sequences.

The CDR3 spans 13 residues. The V and J ends lost 2 bases and 4 bases respectively, with 8 bases between them. Germline CDR1 and CDR2: MNHEY and SMNVEV (reference sequence). The V gene is TRBV27, the J gene TRBJ1-1; weak D call: TRBD1 (5 bases). This sequence originates from a man aged 30 to 45 in good health and CMV-seronegative. The sample consisted of PBMCs. This chain's CDR3 is CASSLRGGTEAFF. For the CDR3, the DNA is TGTGCCAGCAGTTTAAGGGGAGGCACTGAAGCTTTCTTT.